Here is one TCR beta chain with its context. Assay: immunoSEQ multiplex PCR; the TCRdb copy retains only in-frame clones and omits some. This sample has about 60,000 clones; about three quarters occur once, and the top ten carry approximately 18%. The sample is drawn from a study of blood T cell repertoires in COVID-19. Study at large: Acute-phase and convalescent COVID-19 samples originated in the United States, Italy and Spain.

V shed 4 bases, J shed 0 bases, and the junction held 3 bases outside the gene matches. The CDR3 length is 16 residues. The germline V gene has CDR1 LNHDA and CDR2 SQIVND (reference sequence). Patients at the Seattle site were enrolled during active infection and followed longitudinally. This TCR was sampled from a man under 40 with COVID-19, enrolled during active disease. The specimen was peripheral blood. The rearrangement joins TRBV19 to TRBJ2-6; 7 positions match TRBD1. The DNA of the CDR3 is TGTGCCAGTAGTACGACAGGGATCTCTGGGGCCAACGTCCTGACTTTC. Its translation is CASSTTGISGANVLTF.